The next 4 T cell receptor beta chains were all read from a single sample in a study of radiotherapy plus CTLA-4 blockade in lung cancer. Sequencing used immunoSEQ multiplex PCR; TCRdb keeps in-frame clones, though not all of them. The table has 45,000 to 55,000 clones, nearly 90% seen once. Source: peripheral blood, taken from a patient treated with radiotherapy plus ipilimumab. These receptors all come from a human donor with non-small cell lung cancer whose response to radiotherapy plus ipilimumab could not be evaluated.

This sequence joins TRBV6-6 and TRBJ2-3; D perhaps matches TRBD2 (5 bases). The germline gives CDR1 MNHNY, CDR2 SVGAGI (reference sequence). V lost 3 bases and J 4 bases, leaving 8 bases between the germline ends. There are 13 residues in the CDR3. The CDR3 is CASSYRTPDTQYF. For the CDR3, the DNA is TGTGCCAGCAGTTATAGGACTCCAGATACGCAGTATTTT.

The chain employs TRBV18 and TRBJ2-3; D is possibly TRBD2 (6 bases). Germline CDR1 is KGHSH and CDR2 is LQKENI. The CDR3 contains 14 residues. V lost 4 bases and J 4 bases, leaving 12 bases between the germline ends. CDR3 sequence: CASSLGGGADTQYF. The CDR3 DNA is TGTGCCAGCTCACTCGGGGGAGGCGCAGATACGCAGTATTTT.

This chain uses TRBV6-1 with TRBJ1-1, with 7 bases lining up with TRBD1. The V segment lost 5 bases and the J segment 5 bases; nucleotides outside the gene matches: 5. The CDR3 is 13 residues long. Per the germline V gene, CDR1 is MNHNS and CDR2 is SASEGT. CDR3 coding DNA: TGTGCCAGCAGTCCACAGGGGAGGACTGAAGCTTTCTTT. It yields the protein CASSPQGRTEAFF.

The count of this clone is one. The chain uses TRBV25-1 and TRBJ2-5, with D possibly matching TRBD2 (5 bases). CDR1 MGHDK and CDR2 SYGVNS come from the germline V gene. V dropped 3 bases and J dropped 7 bases, with 18 bases sitting between them. The CDR3 extends over 15 amino acids. CDR3 in DNA: TGTGCCAGCAGTGACGGAGTGGAGGCCGTAGGGACCCAGTACTTC. Translated: CASSDGVEAVGTQYF.